The entry below gives a single T cell receptor beta chain sequence along with its context. V lost 3 bases, J lost 4 bases, and 7 bases lay in between. The CDR3 has 12 residues. The germline CDR1 and CDR2 sequences are LNHNV and YYDKDF (reference sequence). Repertoires were generated with immunoSEQ multiplex PCR, while TCRdb's copy carries only in-frame clones and drops some. Found here are about 230,000 clones, 65% to 90% of them singletons; the top ten hold under 14%. The source of the sample is a study of blood T cell repertoires in COVID-19. Seattle cases were enrolled at active infection and followed longitudinally.

V gene TRBV15 combines with J gene TRBJ2-7; unclear D gene. Sequencing was done on a sample of peripheral blood. The clonotype originates from a man aged 50 to 60 with COVID-19, enrolled during active disease. This chain's CDR3 is CATSRAQYEQYF. CDR3 coding DNA: TGTGCCACCAGCAGGGCCCAGTACGAGCAGTACTTC.